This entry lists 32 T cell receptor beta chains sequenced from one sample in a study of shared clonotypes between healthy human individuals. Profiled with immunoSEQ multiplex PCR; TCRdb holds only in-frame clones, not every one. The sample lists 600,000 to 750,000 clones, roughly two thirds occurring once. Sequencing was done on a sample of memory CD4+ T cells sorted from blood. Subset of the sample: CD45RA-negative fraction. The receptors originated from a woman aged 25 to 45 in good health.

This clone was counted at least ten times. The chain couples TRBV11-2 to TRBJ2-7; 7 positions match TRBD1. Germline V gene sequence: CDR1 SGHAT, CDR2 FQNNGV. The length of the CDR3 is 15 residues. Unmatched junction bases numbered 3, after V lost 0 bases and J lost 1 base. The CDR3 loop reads CASSLDRGISYEQYF. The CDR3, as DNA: TGTGCCAGCAGCTTAGACAGGGGGATATCCTACGAGCAGTACTTC.

CDR3 nucleotide sequence: TGTGCCAGCTCACCAACCAGGGGGGGGTATGAGCAGTACTTC. Translation gives CASSPTRGGYEQYF. The chain employs TRBV18 and TRBJ2-7; D assignment may be TRBD1 or TRBD2 (7 bases each). The germline V gene has CDR1 KGHSH and CDR2 LQKENI. V lost 2 bases and J lost 7, with 15 bases in between. This CDR3 spans 14 amino acids.

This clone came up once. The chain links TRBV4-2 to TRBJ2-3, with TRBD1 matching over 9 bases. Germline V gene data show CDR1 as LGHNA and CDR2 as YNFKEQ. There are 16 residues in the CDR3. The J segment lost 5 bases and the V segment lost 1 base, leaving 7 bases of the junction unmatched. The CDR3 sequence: CASSQGEYRGQDTQYF. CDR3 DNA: TGTGCCAGCAGCCAAGGGGAGTACAGGGGGCAAGATACGCAGTATTTT.

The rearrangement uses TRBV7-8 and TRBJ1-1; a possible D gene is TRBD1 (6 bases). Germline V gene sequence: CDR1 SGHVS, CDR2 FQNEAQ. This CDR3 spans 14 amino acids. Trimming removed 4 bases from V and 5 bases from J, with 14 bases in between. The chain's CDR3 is CASSSHFQGTEAFF. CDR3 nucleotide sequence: TGTGCCAGCAGCTCCCATTTTCAGGGGACTGAAGCTTTCTTT.

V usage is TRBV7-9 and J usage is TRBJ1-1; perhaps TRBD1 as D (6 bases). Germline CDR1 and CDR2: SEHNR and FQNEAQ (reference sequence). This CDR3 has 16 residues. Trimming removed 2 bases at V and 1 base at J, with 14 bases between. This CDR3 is CASSLWLGQPNTEAFF. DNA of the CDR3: TGTGCCAGCAGCTTATGGTTAGGACAGCCGAACACTGAAGCTTTCTTT.

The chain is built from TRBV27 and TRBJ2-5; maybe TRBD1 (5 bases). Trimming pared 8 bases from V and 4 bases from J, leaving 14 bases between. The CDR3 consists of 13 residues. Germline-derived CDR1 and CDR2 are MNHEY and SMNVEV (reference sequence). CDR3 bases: TGTGCCAGCCGCCAAGGGGCAGTAGAGACCCAGTACTTC. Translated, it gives CASRQGAVETQYF.

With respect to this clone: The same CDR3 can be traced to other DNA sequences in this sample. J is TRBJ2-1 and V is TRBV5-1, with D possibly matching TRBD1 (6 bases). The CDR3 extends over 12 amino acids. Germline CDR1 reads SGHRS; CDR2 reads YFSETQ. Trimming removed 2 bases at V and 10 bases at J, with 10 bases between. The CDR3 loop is CASSLRGGEQFF. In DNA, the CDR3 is TGCGCCAGCAGCTTAAGAGGGGGAGAGCAGTTCTTC.

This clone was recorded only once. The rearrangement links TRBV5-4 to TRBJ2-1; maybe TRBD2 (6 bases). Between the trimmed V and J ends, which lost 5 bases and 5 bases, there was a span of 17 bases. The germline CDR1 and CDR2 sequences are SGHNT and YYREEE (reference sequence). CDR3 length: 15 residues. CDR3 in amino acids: CASSQGLSFNNEQFF. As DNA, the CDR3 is TGTGCCAGCAGTCAAGGACTATCCTTCAACAATGAGCAGTTCTTC.

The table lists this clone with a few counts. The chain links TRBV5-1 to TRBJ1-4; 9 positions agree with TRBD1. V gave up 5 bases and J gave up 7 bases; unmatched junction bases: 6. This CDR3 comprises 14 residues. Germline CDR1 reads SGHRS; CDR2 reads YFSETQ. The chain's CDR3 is CASSQGTGPEKLFF. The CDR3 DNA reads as TGCGCCAGCAGTCAAGGGACAGGGCCTGAAAAACTGTTTTTT.

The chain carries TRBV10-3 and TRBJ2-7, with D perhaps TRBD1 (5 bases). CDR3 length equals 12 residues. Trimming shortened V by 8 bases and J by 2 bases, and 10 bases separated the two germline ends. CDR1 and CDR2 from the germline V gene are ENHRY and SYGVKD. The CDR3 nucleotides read TGTGCCATCGGGAAAGGGGCCTACGAGCAGTACTTC. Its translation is CAIGKGAYEQYF.

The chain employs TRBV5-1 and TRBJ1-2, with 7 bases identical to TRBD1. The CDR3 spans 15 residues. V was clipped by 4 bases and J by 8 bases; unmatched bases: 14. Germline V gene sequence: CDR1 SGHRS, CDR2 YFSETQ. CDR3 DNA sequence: TGCGCCAGCAGCCCGGGAGACAGGGACTCAGGCGGCTACACCTTC. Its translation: CASSPGDRDSGGYTF.

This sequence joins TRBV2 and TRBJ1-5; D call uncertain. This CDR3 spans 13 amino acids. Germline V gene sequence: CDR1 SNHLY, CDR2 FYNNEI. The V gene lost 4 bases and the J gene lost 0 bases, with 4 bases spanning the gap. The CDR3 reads CASSGHSNQPQHF. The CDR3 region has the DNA TGTGCCAGCAGTGGACATAGCAATCAGCCCCAGCATTTT.

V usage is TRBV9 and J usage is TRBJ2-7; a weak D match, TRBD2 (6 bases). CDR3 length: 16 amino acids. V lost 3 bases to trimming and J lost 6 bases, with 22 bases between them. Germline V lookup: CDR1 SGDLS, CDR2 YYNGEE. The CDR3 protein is CASSEGTSPRTAEQYF. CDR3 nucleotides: TGTGCCAGCAGCGAAGGGACTTCCCCCCGTACTGCCGAGCAGTACTTC.

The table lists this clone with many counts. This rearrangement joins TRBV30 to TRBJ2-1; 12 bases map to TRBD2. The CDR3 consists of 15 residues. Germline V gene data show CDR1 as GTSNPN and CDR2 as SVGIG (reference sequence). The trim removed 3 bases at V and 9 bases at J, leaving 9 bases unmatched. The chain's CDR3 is CAWSLLAGGPSEQFF. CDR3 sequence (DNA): TGTGCCTGGAGCCTCCTAGCGGGAGGGCCCAGTGAGCAGTTCTTC.

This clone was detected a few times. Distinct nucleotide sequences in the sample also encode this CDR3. The CDR3 protein is CASSSPGGSNQPQHF. CDR3 DNA sequence: TGTGCCAGCAGTTCGCCAGGGGGCAGCAATCAGCCCCAGCATTTT. The rearrangement links TRBV28 to TRBJ1-5; the match to TRBD1 covers 8 bases. In germline, CDR1 is MDHEN, CDR2 SYDVKM. With 4 bases clipped from V and 1 base from J, the junction kept 3 bases outside the gene matches. The CDR3 is 15 residues long. Complete variable domain (other parts from reference TRBV28 and TRBJ1-5): DVKVTQSSRYLVKRTGEKVFLECVQDMDHENMFWYRQDPGLGLRLIYFSYDVKMKEKGDIPEGYSVSREKKERFSLILESASTNQTSMYLCASSSPGGSNQPQHFGDGTRLSIL.

The CDR3 sequence: CASSQRLQGVQYF. CDR3 DNA sequence: TGCGCCAGCAGCCAAAGACTGCAGGGGGTTCAGTACTTC. The rearrangement links TRBV4-1 to TRBJ2-4, with TRBD1 matching 7 bases. This CDR3 is 13 amino acids long. Germline V gene data show CDR1 as MGHRA and CDR2 as YSYEKL. J was trimmed by 11 bases and V by 2 bases; bases with no gene match: 6.

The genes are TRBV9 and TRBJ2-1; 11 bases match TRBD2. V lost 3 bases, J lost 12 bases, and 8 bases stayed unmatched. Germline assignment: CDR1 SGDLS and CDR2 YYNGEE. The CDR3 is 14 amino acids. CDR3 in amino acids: CASSAALAGGTQFF. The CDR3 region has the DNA TGTGCCAGCAGCGCGGCGCTAGCGGGAGGAACGCAGTTCTTC.

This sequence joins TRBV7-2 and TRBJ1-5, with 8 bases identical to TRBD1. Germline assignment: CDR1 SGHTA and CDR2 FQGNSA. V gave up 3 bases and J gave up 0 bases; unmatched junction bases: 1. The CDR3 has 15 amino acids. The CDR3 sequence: CASSFDRGSNQPQHF. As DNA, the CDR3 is TGTGCCAGCAGCTTCGACAGGGGTAGCAATCAGCCCCAGCATTTT.

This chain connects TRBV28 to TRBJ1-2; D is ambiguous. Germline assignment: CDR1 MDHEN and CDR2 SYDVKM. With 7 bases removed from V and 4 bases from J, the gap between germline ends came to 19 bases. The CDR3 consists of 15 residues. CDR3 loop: CASIHRVHGAYGYTF. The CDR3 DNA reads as TGTGCCAGCATTCACCGCGTACACGGAGCCTATGGCTACACCTTC.

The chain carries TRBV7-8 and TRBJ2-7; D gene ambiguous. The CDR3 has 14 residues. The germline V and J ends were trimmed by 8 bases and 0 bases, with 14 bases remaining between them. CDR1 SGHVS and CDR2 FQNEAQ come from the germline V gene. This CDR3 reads CASGAPVPSYEQYF. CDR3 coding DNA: TGTGCCAGCGGAGCGCCAGTTCCCTCCTACGAGCAGTACTTC.

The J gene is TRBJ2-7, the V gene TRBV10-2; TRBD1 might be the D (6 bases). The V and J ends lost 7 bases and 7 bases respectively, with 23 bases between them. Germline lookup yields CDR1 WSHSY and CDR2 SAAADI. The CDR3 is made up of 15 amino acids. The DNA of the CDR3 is TGCGCCAGCATGGTTCTTGGTCGGGTAGGGGGTGAGCAGTACTTC. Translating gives CASMVLGRVGGEQYF.

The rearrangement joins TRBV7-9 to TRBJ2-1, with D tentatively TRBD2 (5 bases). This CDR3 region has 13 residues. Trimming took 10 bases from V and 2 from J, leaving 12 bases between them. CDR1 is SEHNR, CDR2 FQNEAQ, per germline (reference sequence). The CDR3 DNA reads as TGTGCCACCATGCGACTAACCTACAATGAGCAGTTCTTC. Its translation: CATMRLTYNEQFF.

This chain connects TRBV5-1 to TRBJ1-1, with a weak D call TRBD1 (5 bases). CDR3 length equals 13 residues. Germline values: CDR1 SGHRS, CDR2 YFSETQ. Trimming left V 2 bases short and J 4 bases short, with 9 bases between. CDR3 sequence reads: CASSFKGPTEAFF. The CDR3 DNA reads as TGCGCCAGCAGCTTTAAGGGACCCACTGAAGCTTTCTTT. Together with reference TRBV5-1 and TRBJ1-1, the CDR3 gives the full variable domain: KAGVTQTPRYLIKTRGQQVTLSCSPISGHRSVSWYQQTPGQGLQFLFEYFSETQRNKGNFPGRFSGRQFSNSRSEMNVSTLELGDSALYLCASSFKGPTEAFFGQGTRLTVV.

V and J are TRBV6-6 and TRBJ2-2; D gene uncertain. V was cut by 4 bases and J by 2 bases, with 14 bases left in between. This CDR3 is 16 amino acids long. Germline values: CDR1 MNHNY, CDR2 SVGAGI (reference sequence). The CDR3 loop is CASSFNVVGNTGELFF. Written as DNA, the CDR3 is TGTGCCAGCAGTTTTAATGTTGTCGGAAACACCGGGGAGCTGTTTTTT.

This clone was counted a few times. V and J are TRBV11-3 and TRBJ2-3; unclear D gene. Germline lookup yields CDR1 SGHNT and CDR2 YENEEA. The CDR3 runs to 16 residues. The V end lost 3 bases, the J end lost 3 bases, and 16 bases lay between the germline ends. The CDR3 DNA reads TGTGCCAGCAGCTTTGGTTCAGAAGCTACGACAGATACGCAGTATTTT. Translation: CASSFGSEATTDTQYF.

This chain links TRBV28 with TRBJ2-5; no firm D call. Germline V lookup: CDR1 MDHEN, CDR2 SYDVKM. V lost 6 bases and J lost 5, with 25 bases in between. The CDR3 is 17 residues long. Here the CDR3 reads CASRTNLHGSIEETQYF. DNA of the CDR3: TGTGCCAGCAGGACGAACCTTCACGGATCTATAGAGGAGACCCAGTACTTC.

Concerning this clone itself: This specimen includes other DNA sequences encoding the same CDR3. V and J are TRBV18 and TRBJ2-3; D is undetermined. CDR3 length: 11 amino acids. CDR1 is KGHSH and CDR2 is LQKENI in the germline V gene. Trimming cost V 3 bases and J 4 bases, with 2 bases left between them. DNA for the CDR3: TGTGCCAGCTCACCCTCAGATACGCAGTATTTT. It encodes CASSPSDTQYF.

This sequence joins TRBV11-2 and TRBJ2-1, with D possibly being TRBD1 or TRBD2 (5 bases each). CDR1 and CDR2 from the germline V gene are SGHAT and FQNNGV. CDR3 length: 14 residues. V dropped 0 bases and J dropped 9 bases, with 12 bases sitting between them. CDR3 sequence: CASSLDLGRGEQFF. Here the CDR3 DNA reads TGTGCCAGCAGCTTAGATCTGGGACGGGGTGAGCAGTTCTTC.

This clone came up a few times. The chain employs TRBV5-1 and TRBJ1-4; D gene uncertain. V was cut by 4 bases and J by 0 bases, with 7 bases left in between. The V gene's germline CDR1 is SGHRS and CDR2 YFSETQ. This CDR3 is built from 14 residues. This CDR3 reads CASSQASTNEKLFF. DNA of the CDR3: TGCGCCAGCAGCCAGGCGTCAACTAATGAAAAACTGTTTTTT.

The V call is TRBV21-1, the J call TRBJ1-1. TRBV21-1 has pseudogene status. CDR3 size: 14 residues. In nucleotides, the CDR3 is TGTGCCAGCAGCAAAGCCCCCGGGAGGGAGGGAGCTTTCTTT. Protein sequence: CASSKAPGREGAFF.

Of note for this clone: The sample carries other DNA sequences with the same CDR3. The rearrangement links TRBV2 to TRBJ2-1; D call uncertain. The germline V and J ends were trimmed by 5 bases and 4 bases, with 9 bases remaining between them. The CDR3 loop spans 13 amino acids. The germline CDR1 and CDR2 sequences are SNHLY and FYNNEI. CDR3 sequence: CASSRDSYNEQFF. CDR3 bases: TGTGCCAGCAGTCGAGACTCTTACAATGAGCAGTTCTTC.

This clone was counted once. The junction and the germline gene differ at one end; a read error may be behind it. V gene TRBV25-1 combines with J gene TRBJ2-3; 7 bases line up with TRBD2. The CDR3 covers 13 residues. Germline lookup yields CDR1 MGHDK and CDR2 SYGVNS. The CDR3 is CASSEYSSGSPSF. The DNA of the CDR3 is TGTGCCAGCAGTGAATATTCTAGCGGCAGCCCTTCTTTT.